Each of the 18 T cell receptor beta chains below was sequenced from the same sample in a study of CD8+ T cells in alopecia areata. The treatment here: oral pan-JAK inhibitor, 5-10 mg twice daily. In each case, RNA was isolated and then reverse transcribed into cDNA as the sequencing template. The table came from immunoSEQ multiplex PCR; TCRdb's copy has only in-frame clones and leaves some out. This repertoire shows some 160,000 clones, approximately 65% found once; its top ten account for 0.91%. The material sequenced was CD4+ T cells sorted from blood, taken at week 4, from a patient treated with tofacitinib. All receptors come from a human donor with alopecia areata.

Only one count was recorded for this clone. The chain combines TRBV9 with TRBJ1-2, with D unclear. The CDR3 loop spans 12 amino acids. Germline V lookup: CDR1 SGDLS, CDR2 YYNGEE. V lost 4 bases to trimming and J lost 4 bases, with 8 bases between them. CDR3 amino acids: CASSTDGYGYTF. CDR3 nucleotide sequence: TGTGCCAGCAGCACAGACGGCTATGGCTACACCTTC.

The CDR3 loop is CASSMGVRETQYF. CDR3 DNA sequence: TGTGCCAGCAGCATGGGCGTGCGGGAGACCCAGTACTTC. J is TRBJ2-5 and V is TRBV11-1; D unresolved. This CDR3 has 13 residues. The V and J ends lost 5 bases and 5 bases respectively, with 12 bases between them. Germline loops: CDR1 SGHAT, CDR2 FQDESV (reference sequence).

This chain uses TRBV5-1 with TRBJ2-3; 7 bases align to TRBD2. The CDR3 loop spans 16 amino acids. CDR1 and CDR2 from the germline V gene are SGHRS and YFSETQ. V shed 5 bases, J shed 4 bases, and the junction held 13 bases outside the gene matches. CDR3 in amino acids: CASRLSWSGGADTQYF. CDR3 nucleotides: TGCGCCAGCAGACTTTCGTGGTCGGGGGGAGCAGATACGCAGTATTTT.

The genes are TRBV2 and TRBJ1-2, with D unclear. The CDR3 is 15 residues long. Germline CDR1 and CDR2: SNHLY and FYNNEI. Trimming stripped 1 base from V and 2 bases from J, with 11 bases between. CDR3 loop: CASSEGAERNYGYTF. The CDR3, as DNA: TGTGCCAGCAGTGAAGGGGCAGAAAGAAACTATGGCTACACCTTC. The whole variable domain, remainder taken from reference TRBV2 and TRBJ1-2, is EPEVTQTPSHQVTQMGQEVILRCVPISNHLYFYWYRQILGQKVEFLVSFYNNEISEKSEIFDDQFSVERPDGSNFTLKIRSTKLEDSAMYFCASSEGAERNYGYTFGSGTRLTVV.

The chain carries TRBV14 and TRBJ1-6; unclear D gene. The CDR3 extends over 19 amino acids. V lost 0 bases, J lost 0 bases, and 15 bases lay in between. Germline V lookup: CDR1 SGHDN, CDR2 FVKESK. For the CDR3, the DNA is TGTGCCAGCAGCCAAGATAGTCATCCGGCGAGCTCCTATAATTCACCCCTCCACTTT. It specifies CASSQDSHPASSYNSPLHF.

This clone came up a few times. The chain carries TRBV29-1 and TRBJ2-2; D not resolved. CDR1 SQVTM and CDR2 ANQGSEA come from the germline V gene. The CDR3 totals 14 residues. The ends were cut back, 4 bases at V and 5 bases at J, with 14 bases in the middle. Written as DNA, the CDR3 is TGCAGCGTTGTGGCGCATCTCGGGACCGGGGAGCTGTTTTTT. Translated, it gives CSVVAHLGTGELFF.

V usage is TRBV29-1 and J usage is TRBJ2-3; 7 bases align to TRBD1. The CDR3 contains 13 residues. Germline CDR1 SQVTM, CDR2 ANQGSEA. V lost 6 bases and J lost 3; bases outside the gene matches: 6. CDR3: CSVVRTGTDTQYF. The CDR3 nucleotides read TGCAGCGTAGTAAGGACAGGTACAGATACGCAGTATTTT.

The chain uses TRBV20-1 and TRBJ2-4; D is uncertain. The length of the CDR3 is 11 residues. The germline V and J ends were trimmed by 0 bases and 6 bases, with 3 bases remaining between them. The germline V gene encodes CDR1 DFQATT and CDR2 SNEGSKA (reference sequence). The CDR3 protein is CSARDVNIQYF. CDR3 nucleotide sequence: TGCAGTGCTAGAGATGTAAACATTCAGTACTTC.

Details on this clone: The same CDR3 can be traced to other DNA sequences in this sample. CDR3 amino acids: CASSLNTGELFF. DNA for the CDR3: TGCGCCAGCAGCCTTAACACCGGGGAGCTGTTTTTT. The chain links TRBV5-1 to TRBJ2-2; D not certain. Germline V gene data show CDR1 as SGHRS and CDR2 as YFSETQ. The CDR3 runs to 12 residues. V lost 4 bases to trimming and J lost 2 bases, with 3 bases between them.

CDR3 loop: CASSEAGATYEQYF. The CDR3 coding sequence is TGTGCCAGCAGTGAAGCGGGGGCCACCTACGAGCAGTACTTC. The chain recombines TRBV6-1 with TRBJ2-7, with D possibly matching TRBD1 (6 bases). The V end was cut by 0 bases, the J end by 2 bases, with 8 bases between. The CDR3 length is 14 residues. From germline, CDR1 is MNHNS and CDR2 SASEGT.

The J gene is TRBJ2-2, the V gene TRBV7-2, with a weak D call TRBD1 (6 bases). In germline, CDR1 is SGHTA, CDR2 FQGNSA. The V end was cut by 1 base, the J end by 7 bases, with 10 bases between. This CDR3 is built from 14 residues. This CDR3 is CASSLVGAGGELFF. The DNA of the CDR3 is TGTGCCAGCAGCTTAGTGGGGGCCGGCGGGGAGCTGTTTTTT.

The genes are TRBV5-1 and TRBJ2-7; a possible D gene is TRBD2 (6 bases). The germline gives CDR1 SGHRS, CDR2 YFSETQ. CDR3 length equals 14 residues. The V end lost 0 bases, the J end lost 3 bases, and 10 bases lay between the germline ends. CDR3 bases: TGCGCCAGCAGCTTGGCGGGAGTGGACTACGAGCAGTACTTC. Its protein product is CASSLAGVDYEQYF.

DNA for the CDR3: TGTGCCAGCAGCAAAGAAAGGGTATATGGCTACACCTTC. The encoded protein is CASSKERVYGYTF. This chain links TRBV7-2 with TRBJ1-2; D call uncertain. V lost 5 bases, J lost 5 bases, and 12 bases lay in between. The germline gives CDR1 SGHTA, CDR2 FQGNSA. CDR3 size: 13 residues.

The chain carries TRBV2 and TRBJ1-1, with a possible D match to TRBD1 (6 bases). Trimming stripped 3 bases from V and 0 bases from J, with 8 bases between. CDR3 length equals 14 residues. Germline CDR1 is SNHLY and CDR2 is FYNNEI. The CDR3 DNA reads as TGTGCCAGCAGTGACCGGGGGCTGAACACTGAAGCTTTCTTT. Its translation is CASSDRGLNTEAFF.

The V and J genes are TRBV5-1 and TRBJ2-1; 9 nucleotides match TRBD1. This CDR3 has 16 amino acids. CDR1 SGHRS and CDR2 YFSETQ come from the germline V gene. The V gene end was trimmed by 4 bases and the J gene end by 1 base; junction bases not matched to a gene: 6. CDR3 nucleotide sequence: TGCGCCAGCAGCATCTCCGGGACAGGGTCCTACAATGAGCAGTTCTTC. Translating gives CASSISGTGSYNEQFF.

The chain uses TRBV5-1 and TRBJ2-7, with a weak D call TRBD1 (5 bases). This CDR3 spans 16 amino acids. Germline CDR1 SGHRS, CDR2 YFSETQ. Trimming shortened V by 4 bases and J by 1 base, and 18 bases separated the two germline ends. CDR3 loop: CASSISGNLLSYEQYF. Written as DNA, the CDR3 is TGCGCCAGCAGCATATCAGGGAACTTACTTTCCTACGAGCAGTACTTC.

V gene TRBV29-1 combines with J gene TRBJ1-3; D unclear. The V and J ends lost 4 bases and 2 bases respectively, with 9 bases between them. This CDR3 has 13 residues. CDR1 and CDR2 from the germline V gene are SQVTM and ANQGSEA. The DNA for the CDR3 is TGCAGCGTTGGCCCGAGCACTGGAAACACCATATATTTT. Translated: CSVGPSTGNTIYF. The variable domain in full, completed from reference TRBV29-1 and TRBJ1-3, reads SAVISQKPSRDICQRGTSLTIQCQVDSQVTMMFWYRQQPGQSLTLIATANQGSEATYESGFVIDKFPISRPNLTFSTLTVSNMSPEDSSIYLCSVGPSTGNTIYFGEGSWLTVV.

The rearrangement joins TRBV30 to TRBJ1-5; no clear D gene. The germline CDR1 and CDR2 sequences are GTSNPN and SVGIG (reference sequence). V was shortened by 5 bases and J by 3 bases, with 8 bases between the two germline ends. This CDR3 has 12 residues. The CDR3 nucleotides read TGTGCCTGGGGGAGATTCAATCAGCCCCAGCATTTT. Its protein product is CAWGRFNQPQHF.